This entry lists 28 T cell receptor beta chains sequenced from one sample in a study of blood T cells in healthy people across ages. Primed by a sample-barcoded 5' primer and a J-beta primer mix, a second PCR proceeded for 7 to 11 cycles. MiXCR, applied by TCRdb to the 5' RACE reads, yields one record per CDR3 protein. The sample carries 1.5 million to 2 million distinct CDR3 sequences, 49% recorded once. The sample comprised blood. These receptors came from a woman aged 40 to 50 in good health.

This rearrangement joins TRBV9 to TRBJ2-3; 8 positions agree with TRBD2. CDR1 and CDR2 (germline): SGDLS, YYNGEE. The CDR3 is 18 residues long. Losses at the gene ends were 3 bases for V and 3 bases for J; bases not matched to a gene: 15. CDR3 DNA sequence: TGTGCCAGCAGCGCCGAGGCGGAAGCGGGGGTTGGGACAGATACGCAGTATTTT. This translates into CASSAEAEAGVGTDTQYF.

At least ten counts were recorded for this clonotype. The V gene is TRBV4-2, the J gene TRBJ2-6, with D perhaps assigned TRBD1 or TRBD2 (5 bases each). Germline V gives CDR1 LGHNA, CDR2 YNFKEQ. CDR3 length equals 15 residues. Trimming removed 4 bases at V and 2 bases at J, with 9 bases between. CDR3 DNA: TGTGCCAGCAGCCTACGGGGACCTGGGGCCAACGTCCTGACTTTC. It encodes CASSLRGPGANVLTF.

The gene calls are TRBV20-1 and TRBJ1-1, with D perhaps TRBD1 (5 bases). Germline V gene data show CDR1 as DFQATT and CDR2 as SNEGSKA (reference sequence). The CDR3 covers 14 residues. Trimming took off 0 bases at V and 4 bases at J, with 12 bases between the two ends. In DNA, the CDR3 is TGCAGTGCTAGAGATTCTGGGGCGGGCACTGAAGCTTTCTTT. Translating gives CSARDSGAGTEAFF.

This clonotype was seen once. The chain is built from TRBV20-1 and TRBJ2-1, with D maybe TRBD1 (6 bases). The CDR3 extends over 13 amino acids. V was pared by 4 bases and J by 3 bases, with 10 bases between. From germline, CDR1 is DFQATT and CDR2 SNEGSKA (reference sequence). CDR3 coding DNA: TGCAGTGCTACCTCAGGGGTCTACAATGAGCAGTTCTTC. It specifies CSATSGVYNEQFF.

Notes on this clonotype: The limits of the CDR3 on the DNA are not certain, so only TCRdb's listed CDR3 is given. This sequence joins TRBV12-3 or TRBV12-4 and TRBJ1-2; the table's D call of TRBD1 was not tested on the DNA. Counting both end residues, the CDR3 totals 13 amino acids. CDR3 amino acids: CASSVFGAGGYTF.

The chain couples TRBV11-1 to TRBJ2-3, with a tentative D call TRBD1 (5 bases). This CDR3 region has 15 residues. In germline, CDR1 is SGHAT, CDR2 FQDESV (reference sequence). V lost 2 bases, J lost 0 bases, and 9 bases lay in between. This chain's CDR3 is CASSLLTASTDTQYF. The DNA of the CDR3 is TGTGCCAGCAGCTTATTGACAGCTAGCACAGATACGCAGTATTTT.

The chain carries TRBV20-1 and TRBJ2-3, with 8 bases identical to TRBD2. The germline V gene has CDR1 DFQATT and CDR2 SNEGSKA (reference sequence). The CDR3 totals 13 residues. V trimming: 6 bases; J trimming: 1 base; junction bases outside the gene matches: 3. This CDR3 is CSATSGRTDTQYF. The DNA for the CDR3 is TGCAGTGCAACTAGCGGTCGCACAGATACGCAGTATTTT.

This clonotype was seen ten or more times. J is TRBJ1-2 and V is TRBV18; D call uncertain. The V and J ends lost 6 bases and 2 bases respectively, with 10 bases between them. Germline assignment: CDR1 KGHSH and CDR2 LQKENI. This CDR3 comprises 13 residues. The CDR3 loop is CASSPGVNYGYTF. The CDR3 DNA reads TGTGCCAGCTCCCCCGGAGTAAACTATGGCTACACCTTC.

V usage is TRBV6-2 or TRBV6-3 and J usage is TRBJ2-4; perhaps TRBD2 as D (6 bases). Gene TRBJ2-5 matches the end of the DNA better, so the J call may be wrong. The CDR3 extends over 14 amino acids. CDR1 is MNHEY and CDR2 is SVGEGT in the germline V gene. Here the CDR3 DNA reads TGTGCCATTTCCAGAGCGGGTCCACAAGAGACCCAGTACTTC. Protein: CAISRAGPQETQYF.

This chain uses TRBV12-3 or TRBV12-4 with TRBJ2-2; D not certain. This CDR3 comprises 12 residues. Trimming took off 6 bases at V and 3 bases at J, with 5 bases between the two ends. CDR3 sequence: CASSQYTGELFF. Written as DNA, the CDR3 is TGTGCCAGCAGCCAATACACCGGGGAGCTGTTTTTT.

This clonotype showed up just a few times. The rearrangement uses TRBV7-9 and TRBJ1-1; D is undetermined. The germline V and J ends were trimmed by 8 bases and 1 base, with 11 bases remaining between them. This CDR3 comprises 13 residues. Germline V gives CDR1 SEHNR, CDR2 FQNEAQ (reference sequence). The CDR3 DNA is TGTGCCAGCGCTACGGGGAGGAACACTGAAGCTTTCTTT. Amino acids: CASATGRNTEAFF.

V usage is TRBV15 and J usage is TRBJ2-4; possible D gene TRBD2, 5 bases. The J call may be faulty, since TRBJ2-5 better matches the DNA end. Per germline, CDR1 LNHNV and CDR2 YYDKDF (reference sequence). This CDR3 has 14 amino acids. The CDR3 sequence is CATSREAAKETQYF. Written as DNA, the CDR3 is TGTGCCACCAGCAGAGAAGCGGCTAAAGAGACCCAGTACTTC.

This clonotype was counted ten times or more. The chain couples TRBV7-2 to TRBJ2-5; tentatively, D is TRBD2 (6 bases). The CDR3 is made up of 15 amino acids. Germline lookup yields CDR1 SGHTA and CDR2 FQGNSA. The ends were cut back, 3 bases at V and 2 bases at J, with 13 bases in the middle. CDR3 sequence (DNA): TGTGCCAGCAGCTTGGCGGGGCGGTCGCAAGAGACCCAGTACTTC. It translates to CASSLAGRSQETQYF.

This chain joins TRBV6-1 and TRBJ2-1, with TRBD2 matching over 15 bases. V gave up 7 bases and J gave up 8 bases; unmatched junction bases: 18. This CDR3 comprises 19 residues. Germline assignment: CDR1 MNHNS and CDR2 SASEGT. CDR3 coding DNA: TGTGCCAGCACCGATAGGGGGACTAGCGGGGGGCAACACCTTTATGAGCAGTTCTTC. Translated, it gives CASTDRGTSGGQHLYEQFF.

V and J are TRBV4-3 and TRBJ2-3; D perhaps matches TRBD2 (6 bases). The V end lost 2 bases, the J end lost 6 bases, and 18 bases lay between the germline ends. Germline CDR1 and CDR2: LGHNA and YSLEER. The CDR3 has 16 residues. CDR3 region: CASSQRLTGAGDTQYF. Written as DNA, the CDR3 is TGCGCCAGCAGCCAACGTCTAACGGGAGCAGGGGATACGCAGTATTTT.

The chain links TRBV7-6 to TRBJ2-1, with 8 nucleotides matching TRBD2. Trimming took 3 bases from V and 4 from J; bases not matched to a gene: 8. The germline V gene encodes CDR1 SGHVS and CDR2 FNYEAQ. The CDR3 sequence is 16 residues long. CDR3 protein: CASSFAWPGGYNEQFF. CDR3 DNA sequence: TGTGCCAGCAGCTTCGCTTGGCCGGGGGGGTACAATGAGCAGTTCTTC.

This sequence joins TRBV5-1 and TRBJ1-1, with 7 bases lining up with TRBD1. The CDR3 is made up of 14 amino acids. In germline, CDR1 is SGHRS, CDR2 YFSETQ. The V and J ends lost 7 bases and 0 bases, in that order; junction bases with no gene match: 6. In DNA, the CDR3 is TGCGCCAGCGGGGACAGTCTCATGAACACTGAAGCTTTCTTT. Translating it yields CASGDSLMNTEAFF.

Concerning this clonotype: The germline gene is not matched at one end of the junction; a read error may be the cause. The rearrangement links TRBV4-3 to TRBJ2-1; 14 bases line up with TRBD2. CDR1 is LGHNA and CDR2 is YSLEER in the germline V gene. This CDR3 is built from 19 residues. The CDR3 protein is CAGSQDEGTSGGRTDEQFF. DNA for the CDR3: TGCGCCGGCAGCCAAGATGAAGGGACTAGCGGGGGTAGGACAGACGAGCAGTTCTTC.

The CDR3 DNA reads as TGTGCCAGCAGGACCCTGGGGGGCGCCGGCTCCTACGAGCAGTACTTC. This codes for CASRTLGGAGSYEQYF. V usage is TRBV27 and J usage is TRBJ2-5; D may be TRBD1 or TRBD2 (6 bases each). The J call may be in error: the DNA end matches TRBJ2-7 better. CDR3 length equals 16 residues. The germline V gene encodes CDR1 MNHEY and CDR2 SMNVEV (reference sequence).

CDR3: CASSIYRFYEQYF. Written as DNA, the CDR3 is TGCGCCAGCAGCATCTACAGGTTCTACGAGCAGTACTTC. The chain recombines TRBV5-1 with TRBJ2-7; maybe TRBD1 (5 bases). The CDR3 runs 13 residues. Trimming took 4 bases from V and 3 from J, leaving 11 bases between them. The germline V gene has CDR1 SGHRS and CDR2 YFSETQ.

This rearrangement joins TRBV20-1 to TRBJ2-6; TRBD1 or TRBD2 may be the D gene (5 bases each). With 3 bases removed from V and 3 bases from J, the gap between germline ends came to 9 bases. The CDR3 covers 14 residues. CDR1 and CDR2 from the germline V gene are DFQATT and SNEGSKA (reference sequence). The CDR3 sequence: CSASQGVGANVLTF. The CDR3 bases are TGCAGTGCTAGTCAGGGAGTTGGGGCCAACGTCCTGACTTTC.

CDR3 residues: CASSTLRVAGLGIETQYF. The DNA for the CDR3 is TGTGCCAGCAGTACCCTGAGGGTAGCGGGGCTAGGTATTGAGACCCAGTACTTC. The chain couples TRBV6-1 to TRBJ2-5, with 8 bases matching TRBD2. Germline trimming cut 5 bases from V and 5 bases from J; bases unmatched to any gene: 19. The CDR3 extends over 18 amino acids. Germline CDR1 and CDR2: MNHNS and SASEGT.

This clonotype has a handful of counts. The chain uses TRBV25-1 and TRBJ2-7; D gene ambiguous. Matching the DNA end better, TRBJ2-5 makes the J call doubtful. The V gene's germline CDR1 is MGHDK and CDR2 SYGVNS. CDR3 length equals 17 residues. CDR3 sequence (DNA): TGTGCCAGCAGAGGGTTTGGAGCGACTCCAGTCCCCGAGACCCAGTACTTC. It specifies CASRGFGATPVPETQYF.

There are a few counts of this clonotype. This sequence joins TRBV12-3 or TRBV12-4 and TRBJ2-1; D perhaps matches TRBD2 (5 bases). CDR3 length: 14 residues. V lost 8 bases to trimming and J lost 9 bases, with 20 bases between them. This chain's CDR3 is CASGLDKDWGEQFF. The CDR3 DNA reads TGTGCCAGCGGCCTAGATAAGGACTGGGGTGAGCAGTTCTTC.

The V and J genes are TRBV20-1 and TRBJ2-2; D call uncertain. Trimming removed 5 bases from V and 0 bases from J, with 10 bases in between. This CDR3 comprises 14 residues. Germline V gene lookup returns CDR1 DFQATT and CDR2 SNEGSKA (reference sequence). The CDR3 bases are TGCAGTGCTTTGGGGATCGCGAACACCGGGGAGCTGTTTTTT. Protein sequence: CSALGIANTGELFF.

This clonotype was counted between two and nine times. The chain joins TRBV7-3 to TRBJ2-3; weak D call: TRBD2 (5 bases). The CDR3 is 14 amino acids. Germline V lookup: CDR1 SGHTA, CDR2 FQGTGA. Trimming cost V 4 bases and J 5 bases, with 13 bases left between them. As DNA, the CDR3 is TGTGCCAGCAGCTCCGGACTTTTGGGAGATACGCAGTATTTT. This encodes CASSSGLLGDTQYF.

The chain joins TRBV12-3 or TRBV12-4 to TRBJ1-2; D is uncertain. Deletions cut 5 bases from V and 2 bases from J, with 9 bases between. CDR3 length equals 13 residues. The CDR3 protein is CASSEPGNYGYTF. The DNA of the CDR3 is TGTGCCAGCAGTGAGCCGGGGAACTATGGCTACACCTTC.

This clonotype has only a few counts. The chain has TRBV20-1 and TRBJ2-5; maybe TRBD1 (6 bases). Germline CDR1 is DFQATT and CDR2 is SNEGSKA (reference sequence). The CDR3 covers 15 residues. The ends were cut back, 1 base at V and 5 bases at J, with 17 bases in the middle. CDR3 amino acids: CSARGPQQGWETQYF. In DNA, the CDR3 is TGCAGTGCTAGAGGCCCTCAACAGGGATGGGAGACCCAGTACTTC.